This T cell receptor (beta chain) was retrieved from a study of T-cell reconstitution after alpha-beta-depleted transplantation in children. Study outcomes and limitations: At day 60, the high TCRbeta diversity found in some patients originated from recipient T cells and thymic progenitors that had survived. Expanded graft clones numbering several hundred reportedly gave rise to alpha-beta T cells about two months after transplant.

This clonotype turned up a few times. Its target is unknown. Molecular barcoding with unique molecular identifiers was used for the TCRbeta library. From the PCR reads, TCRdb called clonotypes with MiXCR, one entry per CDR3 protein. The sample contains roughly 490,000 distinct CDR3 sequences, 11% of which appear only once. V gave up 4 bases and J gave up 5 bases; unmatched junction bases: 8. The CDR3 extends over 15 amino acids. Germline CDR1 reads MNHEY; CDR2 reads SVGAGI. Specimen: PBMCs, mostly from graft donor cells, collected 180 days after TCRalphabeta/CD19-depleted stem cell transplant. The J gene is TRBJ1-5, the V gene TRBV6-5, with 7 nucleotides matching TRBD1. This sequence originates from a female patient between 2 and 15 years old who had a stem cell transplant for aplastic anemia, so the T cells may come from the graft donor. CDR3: CASSWGTGEHQPQHF. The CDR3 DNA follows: TGTGCCAGCAGTTGGGGAACAGGGGAGCATCAGCCCCAGCATTTT.